This entry describes one T cell receptor (beta chain). Its antigen is currently unknown. V was pared by 6 bases and J by 1 base, with 10 bases between. Germline loops: CDR1 SNHLY, CDR2 FYNNEI. The CDR3 contains 15 residues. The data stem from a study of shared clonotypes between healthy human individuals. Study conclusions and caveats: Unshared clonotypes carried lower generation probabilities than those common to all four donors.

Data came from immunoSEQ multiplex PCR; TCRdb stores just in-frame clones and leaves some out. The repertoire includes 1.4 million to 1.5 million clones, roughly 96% of them detected once, and 0.95% to 1.5% sits in the top ten. The source is a man aged 25-40 years in good health. Input material: naive CD4+ T cells sorted from blood. Specified subset: CD45RA+ positively selected. The chain is built from TRBV2 and TRBJ2-6, with unresolved D. As DNA, the CDR3 is TGTGCCAGCAGCGCGGATCTTTCTGGGGCCAACGTCCTGACTTTC. Translating gives CASSADLSGANVLTF.